The source of this T cell receptor (beta chain) is a study of beta chain features in type 1 diabetes. About the research overall: Cell yields, gender and age were comparable in patients and healthy donors. Overall study results and limits: Shortening that was moderate but significant affected the TCRB CDR3s of Type 1 diabetes patients in all four CD4+ subsets.

This clone was recorded a few times. The target antigen is unknown. Isolated RNA was reverse transcribed in full, so expressed TCRB transcripts were sequenced. Some clones are missing from TCRdb's copy, which holds only in-frame ones; the method was immunoSEQ multiplex PCR. The sample carries about 280,000 clones, around 16% recorded once. The specimen sequenced was naive CD4+ T cells from blood. The clonotype comes from a young man with type 1 diabetes.

This CDR3 reads CASSSGTSGSDTQYF. The CDR3 nucleotides read TGTGCCAGCAGCTCGGGGACTAGCGGGAGCGATACGCAGTATTTT. J is TRBJ2-3 and V is TRBV7-2; 14 bases match TRBD2. V lost 4 bases and J lost 6; bases outside the gene matches: 3. CDR1 is SGHTA, CDR2 FQGNSA, per germline. The length of the CDR3 is 15 residues.